Shown below are 5 T cell receptor beta chains from a single sample sequenced in a study of blood T cell repertoires in COVID-19 (dated by TCRdb to between 2020 and 2021). Libraries came from the immunoSEQ multiplex PCR assay. In TCRdb, the immuneACCESS table is reduced to in-frame sequences with V and J assigned. These tables do not hold every clone; where another copy was compared, an unresolved V gene accounts for under half, and the others remain unexplained. The sample table records hundreds of thousands of clones; around 89% of these occur just once. Of the sample, 3% falls within the top ten clones. Sequenced material: PBMCs or T cells enriched from blood (not recorded which). The receptors derive from a woman aged 50 to 60 who had recovered from COVID-19.

The V and J genes are TRBV28 and TRBJ1-1, with D possibly being TRBD1 (6 bases). Per the germline V gene, CDR1 is MDHEN and CDR2 is SYDVKM. Trimming stripped 6 bases from V and 4 bases from J, with 9 bases between. The CDR3 runs to 12 residues. The CDR3, as DNA: TGTGCCAGCAGCAGGGGCCGCACTGAAGCTTTCTTT. Its translation is CASSRGRTEAFF.

The chain combines TRBV19 with TRBJ1-5; a weak D match, TRBD1 (6 bases). Germline V CDR1 and CDR2: LNHDA, SQIVND (reference sequence). The V gene lost 3 bases and the J gene lost 1 base, with 10 bases spanning the gap. The CDR3 contains 15 residues. This CDR3 is CASSIVTGSNQPQHF. The CDR3 bases are TGTGCCAGTAGTATTGTGACAGGAAGCAATCAGCCCCAGCATTTT.

The J gene is TRBJ2-1, the V gene TRBV9, with 10 bases fitting TRBD1. The CDR3 loop spans 16 amino acids. CDR1 is SGDLS, CDR2 YYNGEE, per germline. Unmatched junction bases numbered 2, after V lost 0 bases and J lost 2 bases. The CDR3 nucleotides are TGTGCCAGCAGCGTAGTGGACAGGGGGGCCTACAATGAGCAGTTCTTC. This encodes CASSVVDRGAYNEQFF.

The chain couples TRBV7-6 to TRBJ1-1; D not certain. The CDR3 sequence is 15 residues long. V dropped 6 bases and J dropped 2 bases, with 16 bases sitting between them. The germline CDR1 and CDR2 sequences are SGHVS and FNYEAQ. The chain's CDR3 is CASSPRPGSNTEAFF. Written as DNA, the CDR3 is TGTGCCAGCAGTCCAAGGCCGGGGTCCAACACTGAAGCTTTCTTT.

The V and J genes are TRBV7-2 and TRBJ2-7, with TRBD2 as a possible D gene (6 bases). CDR1 and CDR2 from the germline V gene are SGHTA and FQGNSA. This CDR3 spans 14 amino acids. With 3 bases removed from V and 4 bases from J, the gap between germline ends came to 13 bases. This CDR3 is CASSFRGEAYEQYF. The CDR3 DNA follows: TGTGCCAGCAGCTTCCGTGGGGAGGCGTACGAGCAGTACTTC.